The rows below give T cell receptor beta chains drawn from one sample of a study of human T cells and chemical hapten exposure. TCRdb reanalysed the RACE reads using MiXCR and keeps one entry per CDR3 protein. The sample lists some 170,000 distinct CDR3 sequences, 28% occurring once. The material was whole blood, obtained in connection with sensitization to the hapten diphenylcyclopropenone (DPC). Receptors were obtained from a woman aged 18-29 years with alopecia areata. Some clones in this sample may be carry-over from other donors' samples. Each CDR3 is given with its conserved first and last residue. The D gene is left open where the match is weak. Clone sizes are given selectively: once, few, many, or a class where the clone is expanded.

size	V	D	J	CDR3	DNA
few	TRBV5-1	NA	TRBJ2-7	CASSIMGNNYEQYF	TGCGCCAGCAGCATAATGGGGAACAACTACGAGCAGTACTTC
NA	TRBV2	TRBD1	TRBJ2-7	CASKEQGVSYEQYF	TGTGCCAGCAAGGAACAGGGGGTCTCCTACGAGCAGTACTTC
NA	TRBV10-3	TRBD2	TRBJ2-3	CAIRRTSNTDTQYF	TGTGCCATCAGGCGGACTAGCAACACAGATACGCAGTATTTT
NA	TRBV12-3/TRBV12-4	NA	TRBJ2-7	CASSLRGSHAPGRGSYEQYF	TGTGCCAGCAGTTTAAGGGGATCCCACGCACCGGGCCGAGGGTCCTACGAGCAGTACTTC
NA	TRBV29-1	NA	TRBJ2-3	CSVEGSTDTQYF	TGCAGCGTTGAAGGGAGCACAGATACGCAGTATTTT
once	TRBV6-6	NA	TRBJ1-1	CASRTGTFYEAFF	TGTGCCAGCAGGACAGGTACCTTCTATGAAGCTTTCTTT
NA	TRBV20-1	NA	TRBJ1-5	CSAVAPWQAGQPQHF	TGCAGTGCTGTAGCCCCGTGGCAGGCCGGCCAGCCCCAGCATTTT
NA	TRBV5-1	NA	TRBJ1-1	CASCRTANTEAFF	TGCGCCAGCTGCCGGACAGCGAACACTGAAGCTTTCTTT
few	TRBV7-8	NA	TRBJ2-3	CASSQLLNTQYF	TGTGCCAGCAGCCAACTCCTGAATACGCAGTATTTT
few	TRBV4-1	NA	TRBJ1-1	CASKNAGRTEAFF	TGCGCCAGCAAAAACGCAGGTCGCACTGAAGCTTTCTTT
NA	TRBV7-2	NA	TRBJ2-7	CASSPPQLYEQYF	TGTGCCAGCAGCCCCCCCCAACTCTACGAGCAGTACTTC
NA	TRBV4-1	NA	TRBJ1-6	CASSHAARTEANNSPLHF	TGCGCCAGCAGCCACGCCGCCCGGACAGAAGCTAATAATTCACCCCTCCACTTT
NA	TRBV7-3	TRBD2	TRBJ2-3	CASSISGTSIDTQYF	TGTGCCAGCAGCATATCCGGGACTAGCATCGATACGCAGTATTTT
few	TRBV29-1	TRBD1	TRBJ1-5	CSVRDSSNQPQHF	TGCAGCGTCCGGGACAGCAGCAATCAGCCCCAGCATTTT
NA	TRBV15	NA	TRBJ1-2	CATSRTPHRDNYYGYTF	TGTGCCACCAGCAGAACTCCCCACCGGGACAACTACTATGGCTACACCTTC
once	TRBV29-1	NA	TRBJ2-7	CSVETNGGIEQYF	TGCAGCGTTGAAACAAACGGGGGTATCGAGCAGTACTTC
many	TRBV6-2/TRBV6-3	NA	TRBJ1-3	CASSYSGGAGNTIYF	TGTGCCAGCAGTTACTCAGGCGGAGCTGGAAACACCATATATTTT
once	TRBV5-1	NA	TRBJ2-2	CASSRVTGELFF	TGCGCCAGCAGCCGAGTCACCGGGGAGCTGTTTTTT
many	TRBV7-9	TRBD1	TRBJ2-1	CASSLLQGVAYNEQFF	TGTGCCAGCAGCTTACTACAGGGGGTCGCCTACAATGAGCAGTTCTTC
NA	TRBV20-1	NA	TRBJ1-2	CSQMGPIGSGYTF	TGCAGCCAAATGGGGCCCATTGGCTCTGGCTACACCTTC
NA	TRBV11-2	TRBD2	TRBJ2-2	CASSLRLAGGSDTGELFF	TGTGCCAGCAGCTTGCGACTAGCGGGAGGGTCCGACACCGGGGAGCTGTTTTTT
NA	TRBV24-1	TRBD1	TRBJ2-3	CATSYPGQPTDTQYF	TGTGCCACAAGCTACCCGGGACAGCCCACAGATACGCAGTATTTT
NA	TRBV24-1	NA	TRBJ2-1	CATRLDNEQIF	TGTGCCACCAGATTAGACAATGAGCAGATCTTC
NA	TRBV4-3	NA	TRBJ1-2	CASSQATTGSYGYTF	TGCGCCAGCAGCCAAGCGACTACAGGGTCCTATGGCTACACCTTC
few	TRBV3-2	NA	TRBJ1-1	CASSQEGGGNTEAFF	TGTGCCAGCAGCCAAGAGGGTGGGGGGAACACTGAAGCTTTCTTT
few	TRBV5-1	TRBD1	TRBJ1-2	CASSYGQGIYGYTF	TGCGCCAGCAGCTACGGACAGGGAATCTATGGCTACACCTTC
few	TRBV4-1	NA	TRBJ2-7	CASSQTSFEQYF	TGCGCCAGCAGCCAGACTAGTTTTGAGCAGTACTTC
NA	TRBV4-3	TRBD2	TRBJ2-1	CASSQDPHGTIEFF	TGCGCCAGCAGCCAAGATCCCCACGGGACTATCGAGTTCTTC
few	TRBV5-1	TRBD1	TRBJ1-4	CASSPLTGMGEKLFF	TGCGCCAGCAGCCCCCTGACAGGGATGGGGGAAAAACTGTTTTTT
NA	TRBV4-1	TRBD2	TRBJ2-1	CASSQDLRLAGVYEQFF	TGCGCCAGCAGCCAAGATCTGCGGCTAGCGGGAGTTTATGAGCAGTTCTTC
NA	TRBV4-3	NA	TRBJ2-3	CASSQDNPNGDTQYF	TGCGCCAGCAGCCAAGATAACCCCAACGGAGATACGCAGTATTTT
few	TRBV29-1	NA	TRBJ2-7	CSVVGGGPYEQYF	TGCAGCGTGGTAGGGGGAGGGCCATACGAGCAGTACTTC
many	TRBV20-1	NA	TRBJ2-7	CSARAGLSYEQYF	TGCAGTGCTAGAGCCGGGCTTTCCTACGAGCAGTACTTC